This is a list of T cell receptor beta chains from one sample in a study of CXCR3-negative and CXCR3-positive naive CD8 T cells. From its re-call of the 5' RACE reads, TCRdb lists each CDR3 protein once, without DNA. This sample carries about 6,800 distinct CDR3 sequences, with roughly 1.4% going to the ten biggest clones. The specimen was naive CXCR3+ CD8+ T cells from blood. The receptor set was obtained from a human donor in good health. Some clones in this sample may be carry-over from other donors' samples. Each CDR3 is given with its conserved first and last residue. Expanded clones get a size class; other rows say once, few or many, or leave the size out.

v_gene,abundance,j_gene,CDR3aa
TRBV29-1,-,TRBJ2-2,CSVGLTSGANTGELFF
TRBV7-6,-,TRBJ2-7,CASSPGLAGPLFEQYF
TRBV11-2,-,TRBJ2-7,CASSPVPLTTSSYEQYF
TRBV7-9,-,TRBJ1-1,CARWDRSWNTEAFF
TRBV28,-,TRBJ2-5,CASSFGRGPETQYF
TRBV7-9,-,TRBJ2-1,CASSHTGGAYNEQFF
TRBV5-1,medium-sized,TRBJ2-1,CASSLGGPGQFF
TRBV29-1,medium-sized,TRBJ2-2,CSVGVSGAADTGELFF
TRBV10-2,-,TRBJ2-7,CASSESRYEQYF
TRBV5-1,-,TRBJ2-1,CASSFTSGAYNEQFF
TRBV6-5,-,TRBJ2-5,CASSSGQGVETQYF
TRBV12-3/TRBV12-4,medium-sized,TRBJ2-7,CASTGHNYEQYF
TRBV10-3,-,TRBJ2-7,CAISTGPPDYEQYF
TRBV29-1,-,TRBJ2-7,CSVEPDISYEQYF
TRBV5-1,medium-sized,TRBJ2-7,CASSWGGREGYEQYF
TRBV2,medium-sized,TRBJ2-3,CASSEEGGDITDTQYF